Listed here are 27 T cell receptor beta chains from one sample, sequenced in a study of shared clonotypes between healthy human individuals. Cells designated naive CD8 were CD45RO-negative and were positively selected for CCR7, with terminally differentiated effector memory CD45RA+ cells excluded. Sequencing was performed with immunoSEQ multiplex PCR; in TCRdb, only in-frame clones are kept and a portion is missing. The data contain some 800,000 clones, 85% to 95% of them singletons. The sequencing sample was made of naive CD8+ T cells sorted from blood. The receptors come from a young man in good health.

The chain combines TRBV7-2 with TRBJ2-7; TRBD2 matches 7 bases. The V gene end was trimmed by 1 base and the J gene end by 4 bases; junction bases not matched to a gene: 10. CDR1 SGHTA and CDR2 FQGNSA come from the germline V gene. The CDR3 covers 16 residues. CDR3: CASSLVSWEGGYEQYF. The DNA for the CDR3 is TGTGCCAGCAGCTTAGTTTCGTGGGAGGGAGGGTACGAGCAGTACTTC.

V and J are TRBV21-1 and TRBJ2-7; TRBD2 is the table's D call and was not checked against the DNA. TRBV21-1 counts as a pseudogene. CDR3 length: 14 residues. The CDR3 region is CASNARDYVYEQYF. CDR3 in DNA: TGTGCCAGCAACGCCCGGGACTATGTCTACGAGCAGTACTTC.

The CDR3 reads CASSEGLAGRGQFF. CDR3 DNA sequence: TGTGCCAGCAGCGAGGGACTAGCAGGGCGGGGGCAGTTCTTC. The rearrangement links TRBV7-9 to TRBJ2-1; 9 nucleotides align to TRBD2. After removal of 5 bases from V and 12 bases from J, the junction contained 11 bases not matched to a gene. CDR3 length: 14 residues. CDR1 is SEHNR and CDR2 is FQNEAQ in the germline V gene (reference sequence). The complete variable domain, with remaining parts taken from reference TRBV7-9 and TRBJ2-1, reads DTGVSQNPRHKITKRGQNVTFRCDPISEHNRLYWYRQTLGQGPEFLTYFQNEAQLEKSRLLSDRFSAERPKGSFSTLEIQRTEQGDSAMYLCASSEGLAGRGQFFGPGTRLTVL.

This clone has at least ten counts. The chain links TRBV5-4 to TRBJ1-3; no firm D call. This CDR3 is 14 amino acids long. Trimming pared 2 bases from V and 3 bases from J, leaving 9 bases between. Germline-derived CDR1 and CDR2 are SGHNT and YYREEE (reference sequence). The CDR3 DNA follows: TGTGCCAGCAGCTTTACCGGAGTTGGAAACACCATATATTTT. As protein: CASSFTGVGNTIYF.

The sample holds a few counts of this clone. The chain couples TRBV7-9 to TRBJ2-7; 12 bases match TRBD2. Germline CDR1 SEHNR, CDR2 FQNEAQ (reference sequence). This CDR3 has 15 residues. Trimming took 5 bases from V and 2 from J; bases not matched to a gene: 4. The CDR3 DNA follows: TGTGCCAGCAGCGTACTAGCGGGAGGAACCTACGAGCAGTACTTC. Protein product: CASSVLAGGTYEQYF.

This clone was seen only once. The chain uses TRBV28 and TRBJ1-1; TRBD1 might be the D (5 bases). The CDR3 runs to 13 residues. Germline CDR1 is MDHEN and CDR2 is SYDVKM. Trimming cost V 9 bases and J 0 bases, with 11 bases left between them. The DNA for the CDR3 is TGTGCCAGTGCCATGGGGGTGAACACTGAAGCTTTCTTT. Protein sequence: CASAMGVNTEAFF.

The rearrangement links TRBV28 to TRBJ2-5; D gene ambiguous. V was clipped by 2 bases and J by 2 bases, with 6 bases between them. Germline-derived CDR1 and CDR2 are MDHEN and SYDVKM. The CDR3 spans 13 residues. CDR3 in amino acids: CASSLALQETQYF. The CDR3 DNA is TGTGCCAGCAGTTTAGCCCTACAAGAGACCCAGTACTTC.

The rearrangement links TRBV7-6 to TRBJ2-1, with TRBD2 matching 8 bases. There are 13 residues in the CDR3. CDR1 and CDR2 from the germline V gene are SGHVS and FNYEAQ. V lost 4 bases, J lost 9 bases, and 5 bases stayed unmatched. Written as DNA, the CDR3 is TGTGCCAGCAGCTCGCCGGGGGGGTCTGAGCAGTTCTTC. The encoded protein is CASSSPGGSEQFF.

The J gene is TRBJ2-2, the V gene TRBV25-1, with D unclear. The V and J ends lost 7 bases and 0 bases respectively, with 6 bases between them. Per the germline V gene, CDR1 is MGHDK and CDR2 is SYGVNS. The CDR3 runs to 13 residues. This chain's CDR3 is CASTLTNTGELFF. As DNA, the CDR3 is TGTGCCAGCACCTTAACGAACACCGGGGAGCTGTTTTTT.

This rearrangement joins TRBV28 to TRBJ2-7, with a possible D match to TRBD1 (6 bases). This CDR3 has 14 amino acids. CDR1 and CDR2 from the germline V gene are MDHEN and SYDVKM. Trimming took 3 bases from V and 5 from J, leaving 14 bases between them. The CDR3 region is CASSLVGGLDEQYF. The CDR3 coding sequence is TGTGCCAGCAGTTTGGTAGGGGGTTTGGACGAGCAGTACTTC.

This chain links TRBV2 with TRBJ2-2; 12 positions match TRBD1. This CDR3 region has 16 residues. The ends lost 4 bases at V and 4 bases at J; junction bases unmatched: 4. Germline-derived CDR1 and CDR2 are SNHLY and FYNNEI. CDR3 in amino acids: CASSAGQGAVTGELFF. The CDR3 DNA sequence: TGTGCCAGCAGTGCGGGACAGGGGGCGGTCACCGGGGAGCTGTTTTTT.

The chain combines TRBV5-5 with TRBJ2-5; D is unclear. CDR1 and CDR2 from the germline V gene are SGHKS and YYEKEE (reference sequence). The CDR3 spans 14 residues. With 2 bases removed from V and 1 base from J, the gap between germline ends came to 9 bases. The CDR3 loop reads CASSFRHLQETQYF. In DNA, the CDR3 is TGTGCCAGCAGCTTTCGGCACCTCCAAGAGACCCAGTACTTC.

This chain links TRBV7-9 with TRBJ2-5; the match to TRBD1 covers 8 bases. V shed 6 bases and J 2 bases; nucleotides not matched to a gene: 11. Germline loops: CDR1 SEHNR, CDR2 FQNEAQ (reference sequence). The CDR3 is made up of 16 amino acids. The CDR3 loop reads CASRPRTGMDQETQYF. The DNA for the CDR3 is TGTGCCAGCAGACCGAGGACAGGGATGGATCAAGAGACCCAGTACTTC.

V is TRBV15 and J is TRBJ2-1; D remains ambiguous. CDR1 is LNHNV, CDR2 YYDKDF, per germline (reference sequence). This CDR3 spans 12 amino acids. Between the trimmed V and J ends, which lost 5 bases and 7 bases, there was a span of 9 bases. CDR3 in DNA: TGTGCCACCAGCTCCTCATGGAATGAGCAGTTCTTC. Translated, it gives CATSSSWNEQFF.

V gene TRBV27 combines with J gene TRBJ1-4, with D tentatively TRBD1 (5 bases). This CDR3 region has 15 residues. Trimming pared 3 bases from V and 0 bases from J, leaving 8 bases between. CDR1 and CDR2 from the germline V gene are MNHEY and SMNVEV (reference sequence). In nucleotides, the CDR3 is TGTGCCAGCAGTTTGTGGGGGGCAACTAATGAAAAACTGTTTTTT. Protein product: CASSLWGATNEKLFF.

The V gene is TRBV18, the J gene TRBJ2-6; tentative D call: TRBD2 (7 bases). Trimming removed 3 bases at V and 0 bases at J, with 15 bases between. This CDR3 region has 18 residues. CDR1 KGHSH and CDR2 LQKENI come from the germline V gene. DNA for the CDR3: TGTGCCAGCTCACCCGGAGGGGGGGGCGCCTCTGGGGCCAACGTCCTGACTTTC. It yields the protein CASSPGGGGASGANVLTF.

In DNA, the CDR3 is TGTGCCAGCATGATGCAGCTTATTAACTATGGCTACACCTTC. It encodes CASMMQLINYGYTF. This chain connects TRBV6-1 to TRBJ1-2, with unresolved D. Germline-derived CDR1 and CDR2 are MNHNS and SASEGT. Between the trimmed V and J ends, which lost 7 bases and 1 base, there was a span of 13 bases. The CDR3 spans 14 residues.

CDR3 nucleotide sequence: TGTGCCAGCAGCGCAGGCGAGGCTAGCGCTTACAATGAGCAGTTCTTC. Its protein product is CASSAGEASAYNEQFF. The chain has TRBV9 and TRBJ2-1, with a weak D call TRBD2 (6 bases). V shed 3 bases and J shed 4 bases, with 17 bases lying between them. The CDR3 is made up of 16 amino acids. In germline, CDR1 is SGDLS, CDR2 YYNGEE.

The V gene is TRBV4-1, the J gene TRBJ2-1; 8 positions agree with TRBD1. V shed 1 base, J shed 10 bases, and the junction held 6 bases outside the gene matches. The germline V gene encodes CDR1 MGHRA and CDR2 YSYEKL. This CDR3 comprises 14 residues. Here the CDR3 DNA reads TGCGCCAGCAGCCAAGGTGGACAGGGATACGAGCAGTTCTTC. This sequence encodes CASSQGGQGYEQFF.

V and J are TRBV15 and TRBJ2-1; 9 nucleotides line up with TRBD2. In germline, CDR1 is LNHNV, CDR2 YYDKDF (reference sequence). This CDR3 has 17 residues. The junction had 11 bases not matched to a gene; V was cut back by 0 bases and J by 8 bases. The CDR3 nucleotides are TGTGCCACCAGCAGAGATAAGGTTGGCGGGAGGGCTGATGAGCAGTTCTTC. Its protein product is CATSRDKVGGRADEQFF.

The chain couples TRBV14 to TRBJ2-3, with D unresolved. This CDR3 has 16 amino acids. The germline V and J ends were trimmed by 0 bases and 0 bases, with 10 bases remaining between them. In germline, CDR1 is SGHDN, CDR2 FVKESK. The CDR3 sequence is CASSQDSWFSTDTQYF. The CDR3 region has the DNA TGTGCCAGCAGCCAAGATTCATGGTTTAGCACAGATACGCAGTATTTT.

The V call is TRBV11-3, the J call TRBJ2-3; possibly TRBD2 for D (5 bases). Trimming cost V 5 bases and J 2 bases, with 20 bases left between them. Per germline, CDR1 SGHNT and CDR2 YENEEA. The CDR3 is 17 residues long. CDR3 in amino acids: CASSPGPGADLTDTQYF. CDR3 sequence (DNA): TGTGCCAGCAGCCCGGGCCCAGGAGCGGACCTCACAGATACGCAGTATTTT.

CDR3 residues: CASSLAAVNTEAFF. The DNA of the CDR3 is TGTGCCAGCAGCTTGGCCGCGGTGAACACTGAAGCTTTCTTT. The chain recombines TRBV5-6 with TRBJ1-1; no clear D. The germline V gene has CDR1 SGHDT and CDR2 YYEEEE. V was pared by 0 bases and J by 0 bases, with 6 bases between. This CDR3 contains 14 residues.

The chain is built from TRBV29-1 and TRBJ2-3; perhaps D is TRBD1 or TRBD2 (6 bases each). Trimming took off 3 bases at V and 4 bases at J, with 14 bases between the two ends. CDR1 is SQVTM, CDR2 ANQGSEA, per germline. The CDR3 is 14 residues long. CDR3 sequence reads: CSVEGHREADTQYF. The CDR3 nucleotides read TGCAGCGTTGAGGGACACAGGGAGGCAGATACGCAGTATTTT.

The chain employs TRBV5-4 and TRBJ2-2; tentative D call: TRBD2 (5 bases). This CDR3 is 16 amino acids long. Trimming left V 7 bases short and J 1 base short, with 17 bases between. Germline values: CDR1 SGHNT, CDR2 YYREEE (reference sequence). The CDR3 sequence is CASSSDPSLNTGELFF. The CDR3 nucleotides read TGTGCCAGCTCGAGTGATCCTAGCCTGAACACCGGGGAGCTGTTTTTT.

The chain couples TRBV5-4 to TRBJ2-7; tentative D call: TRBD1 (5 bases). This CDR3 is built from 13 residues. V shed 4 bases and J shed 1 base, with 9 bases lying between them. Germline values: CDR1 SGHNT, CDR2 YYREEE (reference sequence). Written as DNA, the CDR3 is TGTGCCAGCAGCCAGACAGAATCCTACGAGCAGTACTTC. It specifies CASSQTESYEQYF.

The chain employs TRBV11-2 and TRBJ2-3, with 9 bases that match TRBD1. V lost 6 bases and J lost 3; bases outside the gene matches: 10. Germline V gives CDR1 SGHAT, CDR2 FQNNGV. CDR3 length: 16 residues. The CDR3 DNA reads as TGTGCCAGCAGATGGCCGGGACAGGGTAGAACAGATACGCAGTATTTT. It yields the protein CASRWPGQGRTDTQYF.